The next 27 T cell receptor beta chains were all read from a single sample in a study of blood T cell repertoires in COVID-19. Clones were sequenced by immunoSEQ multiplex PCR, and TCRdb holds only the in-frame ones, with some missing. Among 130,000 to 150,000 clones, about 80% were seen once, and the ten largest hold 8.8%. The sequencing input was peripheral blood. All receptors come from a woman older than 75 in a cohort sampled during active or convalescent COVID-19.

This clone was picked up a small number of times. This sequence joins TRBV4-2 and TRBJ2-4; 7 bases align to TRBD1. Trimming cost V 0 bases and J 1 base; bases outside gene matches: 0. The CDR3 contains 15 residues. From germline, CDR1 is LGHNA and CDR2 YNFKEQ. Here the CDR3 reads CASSQEDRAKNIQYF. The CDR3 nucleotides are TGTGCCAGCAGCCAAGAGGACAGGGCCAAAAACATTCAGTACTTC.

The rearrangement links TRBV6-5 to TRBJ1-4; D gene uncertain. CDR1 and CDR2 from the germline V gene are MNHEY and SVGAGI. CDR3 length: 16 amino acids. The V gene lost 0 bases and the J gene lost 4 bases, with 12 bases spanning the gap. Written as DNA, the CDR3 is TGTGCCAGCAGTTACTCGAGGGCAGTGATTAATGAAAAACTGTTTTTT. Its translation is CASSYSRAVINEKLFF.

J is TRBJ2-7 and V is TRBV3-1 (or the pseudogene TRBV3-2), with D perhaps matching TRBD2 (6 bases). Looked up from germline, CDR1 is LGHDT and CDR2 is YNNKEL (reference sequence). V was clipped by 0 bases and J by 4 bases, with 13 bases between them. The CDR3 runs to 15 residues. For the CDR3, the DNA is TGTGCCAGCAGCCAAGATACGGGCGGGACTTACGAGCAGTACGTC. As protein: CASSQDTGGTYEQYV.

This clone was counted once. V gene TRBV5-5 combines with J gene TRBJ1-2; possibly TRBD1 for D (6 bases). V was clipped by 4 bases and J by 8 bases, with 18 bases between them. CDR3 length: 14 amino acids. Germline CDR1 reads SGHKS; CDR2 reads YYEKEE (reference sequence). The CDR3 sequence is CASSLAQGTGGYTF. CDR3 nucleotide sequence: TGTGCCAGCAGCCTGGCGCAGGGGACGGGGGGCTACACCTTC.

The chain has TRBV20-1 and TRBJ1-1, with 7 bases that match TRBD1. CDR1 is DFQATT and CDR2 is SNEGSKA in the germline V gene (reference sequence). V gave up 3 bases and J gave up 1 base; unmatched junction bases: 5. This CDR3 is built from 14 residues. Written as DNA, the CDR3 is TGCAGTGCTAGTGAGGGGGCCTGGAACACTGAAGCTTTCTTT. Its translation: CSASEGAWNTEAFF.

This clone was counted only a few times. The genes are TRBV5-1 and TRBJ1-2; 9 bases agree with TRBD1. The junction had 8 bases not matched to a gene; V was cut back by 4 bases and J by 4 bases. CDR3 length equals 15 residues. The germline V gene has CDR1 SGHRS and CDR2 YFSETQ. For the CDR3, the DNA is TGCGCCAGCAGCCAACTGACAGGGGGGGTCTATGGCTACACCTTC. Translated: CASSQLTGGVYGYTF.

V is TRBV30 and J is TRBJ1-2; the match to TRBD1 covers 7 bases. This CDR3 is built from 14 residues. Unmatched junction bases numbered 8, after V lost 5 bases and J lost 2 bases. Germline CDR1 and CDR2: GTSNPN and SVGIG (reference sequence). The CDR3 DNA reads TGTGCCTGGGGGGGACAGCTACGAAACTATGGCTACACCTTC. Its protein is CAWGGQLRNYGYTF. Full variable domain (outside the CDR3, taken from reference TRBV30 and TRBJ1-2): SQTIHQWPATLVQPVGSPLSLECTVEGTSNPNLYWYRQAAGRGLQLLFYSVGIGQISSEVPQNLSASRPQDRQFILSSKKLLLSDSGFYLCAWGGQLRNYGYTFGSGTRLTVV.

The chain joins TRBV6-2 or TRBV6-3 to TRBJ2-5; 8 nucleotides align to TRBD2. This CDR3 comprises 16 residues. Trimming at V came to 7 bases and at J to 7 bases, leaving 17 bases not matched to a gene. Germline V lookup: CDR1 MNHEY, CDR2 SVGEGT. The CDR3 nucleotides read TGTGCCAGCACCCCTAACGTTGCGGGGGGCGGGAGGACCCAGTACTTC. It is translated as CASTPNVAGGGRTQYF.

This rearrangement joins TRBV29-1 to TRBJ2-1, with D unclear. Per the germline V gene, CDR1 is SQVTM and CDR2 is ANQGSEA. The V gene lost 4 bases and the J gene lost 2 bases, with 3 bases spanning the gap. This CDR3 has 11 amino acids. The CDR3 coding sequence is TGCAGCGTTGCTACCTACAATGAGCAGTTCTTC. Amino acids: CSVATYNEQFF.

The rearrangement joins TRBV6-1 to TRBJ2-3, with TRBD1 identical over 9 bases. Germline V gives CDR1 MNHNS, CDR2 SASEGT. This CDR3 has 14 amino acids. V lost 1 base and J lost 6; bases outside the gene matches: 2. CDR3 DNA: TGTGCCAGCAGTGAAGACAGGGGGCTTGATACGCAGTATTTT. Amino acid sequence: CASSEDRGLDTQYF.

This chain links TRBV28 with TRBJ1-2; D is unresolved. V lost 5 bases to trimming and J lost 6 bases, with 19 bases between them. CDR3 length equals 15 residues. Germline V gene data show CDR1 as MDHEN and CDR2 as SYDVKM. The CDR3 reads CASSPLGLAQDGYTF. The CDR3 region has the DNA TGTGCCAGCAGTCCCCTTGGACTCGCCCAGGATGGCTACACCTTC.

This rearrangement joins TRBV7-2 to TRBJ1-4; a possible D gene is TRBD1 (6 bases). Germline CDR1 SGHTA, CDR2 FQGNSA. The CDR3 loop spans 14 amino acids. Deletions cut 5 bases from V and 8 bases from J, with 15 bases between. This CDR3 is CASSQTGNTEKLFF. The CDR3 region has the DNA TGTGCCAGCAGCCAAACAGGGAACACCGAAAAACTGTTTTTT.

The chain has TRBV12-3 or TRBV12-4 and TRBJ1-3; TRBD1 is a possible D gene (6 bases). This CDR3 comprises 12 residues. V lost 5 bases, J lost 10 bases, and 12 bases lay in between. The CDR3 DNA is TGTGCCAGCAGTAAACAGGGTTTGACCATATATTTT. Residues: CASSKQGLTIYF.

V gene TRBV6-5 combines with J gene TRBJ1-5; D might be TRBD1 (5 bases). The germline V and J ends were trimmed by 0 bases and 4 bases, with 7 bases remaining between them. This CDR3 contains 14 residues. Germline V gene lookup returns CDR1 MNHEY and CDR2 SVGAGI. The CDR3 region is CASSYSAGNQPQHF. The CDR3 DNA reads TGTGCCAGCAGTTACTCGGCAGGGAATCAGCCCCAGCATTTT.

The V call is TRBV30, the J call TRBJ2-5, with TRBD2 identical over 8 bases. Trimming cost V 2 bases and J 2 bases; bases outside gene matches: 7. Germline lookup yields CDR1 GTSNPN and CDR2 SVGIG (reference sequence). The CDR3 spans 15 residues. The CDR3 coding sequence is TGTGCCTGGAGTCTGGTGCGGGGGGCTCAAGAGACCCAGTACTTC. Translated, it gives CAWSLVRGAQETQYF.

J is TRBJ1-1 and V is TRBV4-1; the D is unclear. Trimming removed 5 bases from V and 3 bases from J, with 19 bases in between. The germline gives CDR1 MGHRA, CDR2 YSYEKL. The CDR3 length is 16 residues. CDR3 amino acids: CASSKPLKSGYTEAFF. The CDR3 DNA follows: TGCGCCAGCAGCAAACCATTAAAGTCCGGGTACACTGAAGCTTTCTTT.

This sequence joins TRBV5-6 and TRBJ1-1; 7 bases agree with TRBD1. V dropped 5 bases and J dropped 4; count of bases not matched to a gene: 14. The CDR3 extends over 16 amino acids. CDR1 and CDR2 from the germline V gene are SGHDT and YYEEEE. CDR3 loop: CASRPGTDHGGTEAFF. The DNA of the CDR3 is TGTGCCAGCAGACCCGGGACAGATCATGGAGGCACTGAAGCTTTCTTT.

V and J are TRBV19 and TRBJ1-2; 7 bases match TRBD1. The CDR3 contains 17 residues. J lost 7 bases, V lost 5 bases, and 19 bases had no gene match. Germline assignment: CDR1 LNHDA and CDR2 SQIVND (reference sequence). This CDR3 is CASSQTGTAIGGSGYTF. The CDR3 DNA is TGTGCCAGTAGTCAAACCGGGACAGCCATCGGAGGAAGTGGCTACACCTTC.

The chain carries TRBV14 and TRBJ1-2; D ambiguous. V lost 2 bases to trimming and J lost 3 bases, with 13 bases between them. The CDR3 consists of 15 residues. In germline, CDR1 is SGHDN, CDR2 FVKESK. The CDR3 spells CASSQTYGEDYGYTF. The CDR3 coding sequence is TGTGCCAGCAGCCAAACTTACGGGGAGGACTATGGCTACACCTTC.

The J gene is TRBJ2-1, the V gene TRBV10-2; D might be TRBD1 (5 bases). V shed 7 bases and J shed 8 bases, with 9 bases lying between them. The CDR3 runs to 11 residues. Germline V gene data show CDR1 as WSHSY and CDR2 as SAAADI. CDR3 nucleotide sequence: TGCGCCAGCAAGGGGCGCGATGAGCAGTTCTTC. Translating it yields CASKGRDEQFF.

The rearrangement uses TRBV5-1 and TRBJ2-5; tentatively, D is TRBD2 (5 bases). The CDR3 has 13 residues. V shed 2 bases and J shed 8 bases, with 13 bases lying between them. The V gene's germline CDR1 is SGHRS and CDR2 YFSETQ. CDR3 protein: CASSFSVQETQYF. CDR3 nucleotides: TGCGCCAGCAGCTTTAGCGTTCAGGAAACCCAGTACTTC.

The chain uses TRBV29-1 and TRBJ2-5; D unresolved. The CDR3 is made up of 12 amino acids. V lost 7 bases, J lost 2 bases, and 11 bases lay in between. Germline V gene lookup returns CDR1 SQVTM and CDR2 ANQGSEA. For the CDR3, the DNA is TGCAGCGCCTCCCGGTCTCAAGAGACCCAGTACTTC. Translation: CSASRSQETQYF.

The genes are TRBV9 and TRBJ2-3; tentatively, D is TRBD2 (6 bases). This CDR3 contains 16 residues. Trimming removed 4 bases from V and 0 bases from J, with 15 bases in between. Per the germline V gene, CDR1 is SGDLS and CDR2 is YYNGEE. CDR3 nucleotide sequence: TGTGCCAGCAGCTTCAACCCGGGACTGAGCACAGATACGCAGTATTTT. This sequence encodes CASSFNPGLSTDTQYF. The full variable domain, rest sourced from reference TRBV9 and TRBJ2-3, is DSGVTQTPKHLITATGQRVTLRCSPRSGDLSVYWYQQSLDQGLQFLIQYYNGEERAKGNILERFSAQQFPDLHSELNLSSLELGDSALYFCASSFNPGLSTDTQYFGPGTRLTVL.

Concerning this clone itself: This sample also contains other DNA sequences that code for the same CDR3. The chain has TRBV12-5 and TRBJ1-1; TRBD1 matches at 7 bases. The CDR3 loop spans 13 amino acids. Per the germline V gene, CDR1 is LGHNT and CDR2 is FRNRAP. The V gene end was trimmed by 4 bases and the J gene end by 5 bases; junction bases not matched to a gene: 4. The CDR3 reads CASGSDRVTEAFF. The CDR3 bases are TGTGCTAGTGGTTCCGACAGGGTGACTGAAGCTTTCTTT. Full variable domain (remainder filled in from reference TRBV12-5 and TRBJ1-1): DARVTQTPRHKVTEMGQEVTMRCQPILGHNTVFWYRQTMMQGLELLAYFRNRAPLDDSGMPKDRFSAEMPDATLATLKIQPSEPRDSAVYFCASGSDRVTEAFFGQGTRLTVV.

V gene TRBV20-1 combines with J gene TRBJ1-2, with D possibly TRBD1 on 6 matching bases. This CDR3 comprises 14 residues. V lost 3 bases to trimming and J lost 2 bases, with 13 bases between them. Germline CDR1 DFQATT, CDR2 SNEGSKA (reference sequence). Here the CDR3 DNA reads TGCAGTGCTAGTGCCGGGACACGAAACTATGGCTACACCTTC. As protein: CSASAGTRNYGYTF.

The V gene is TRBV5-1, the J gene TRBJ1-2; 9 bases line up with TRBD1. From germline, CDR1 is SGHRS and CDR2 YFSETQ. J gave up 2 bases and V 1 base, and 6 bases lay outside the gene matches. The CDR3 totals 16 residues. In DNA form, the CDR3 reads TGCGCCAGCAGCTTGACGTCCGGGACAGGGAACTATGGCTACACCTTC. Encoded protein: CASSLTSGTGNYGYTF.

This clone was counted only a few times. The chain uses TRBV6-2 or TRBV6-3 and TRBJ2-1, with a possible D match to TRBD2 (5 bases). Per the germline V gene, CDR1 is MNHEY and CDR2 is SVGEGT. The CDR3 covers 17 residues. V lost 6 bases to trimming and J lost 2 bases, with 20 bases between them. This CDR3 is CASSPGLFLLTYNEQFF. Written as DNA, the CDR3 is TGTGCCAGCAGCCCCGGACTGTTCTTATTAACCTACAATGAGCAGTTCTTC.